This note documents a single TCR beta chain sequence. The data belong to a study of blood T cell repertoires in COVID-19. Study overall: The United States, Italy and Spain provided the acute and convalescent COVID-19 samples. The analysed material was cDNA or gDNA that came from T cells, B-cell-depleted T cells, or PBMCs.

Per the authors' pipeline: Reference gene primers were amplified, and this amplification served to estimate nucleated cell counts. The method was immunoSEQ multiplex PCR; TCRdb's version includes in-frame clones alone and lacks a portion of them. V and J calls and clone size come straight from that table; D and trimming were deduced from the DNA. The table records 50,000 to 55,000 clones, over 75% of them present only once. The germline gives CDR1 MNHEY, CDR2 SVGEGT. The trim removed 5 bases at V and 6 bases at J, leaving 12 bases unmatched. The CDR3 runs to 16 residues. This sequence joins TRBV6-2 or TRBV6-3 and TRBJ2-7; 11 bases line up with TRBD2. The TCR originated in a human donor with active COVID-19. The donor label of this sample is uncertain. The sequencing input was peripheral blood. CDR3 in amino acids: CASSPWTSGPGGEQYF. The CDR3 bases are TGTGCCAGCAGTCCATGGACTAGCGGGCCGGGGGGCGAGCAGTACTTC.